This T cell receptor beta chain appears in the sequencing data of a study of T-cell memory formation after mild COVID-19. Study results and caveats: A balance of CD4 and CD8 characterized clones contracting day 15 to 85, whereas later expanders leaned CD4+. CD4+ clones that contracted lay mainly in CM and EM; CD8+ ones lay in EMRA.

The ends lost 5 bases at V and 3 bases at J; junction bases unmatched: 2. Germline assignment: CDR1 DFQATT and CDR2 SNEGSKA (reference sequence). The CDR3 length is 12 residues. In the case of this clonotype: The antigen is not known.

TCR alpha and TCR beta cDNA libraries with sample barcodes and UMIs came from 5'RACE using constant-segment primers. One entry per CDR3 protein, called by TCRdb with MiXCR from the 5' RACE reads. There are about 340,000 distinct CDR3 sequences in the sample; approximately 13% occur only once, and 20% to 25% lies in the top ten. Sequenced sample: PBMCs or a T cell subset sorted from them (not recorded which). The genes are TRBV20-1 and TRBJ2-5; 8 bases are shared with TRBD1. The sequence was obtained from a man younger than 30 who had mild COVID-19 (a few samples of this study predate the infection). Cell type and time point are not known. The CDR3, as DNA: TGCAGTGCTGGGGACAGGAAAGAGACCCAGTACTTC. It yields the protein CSAGDRKETQYF.